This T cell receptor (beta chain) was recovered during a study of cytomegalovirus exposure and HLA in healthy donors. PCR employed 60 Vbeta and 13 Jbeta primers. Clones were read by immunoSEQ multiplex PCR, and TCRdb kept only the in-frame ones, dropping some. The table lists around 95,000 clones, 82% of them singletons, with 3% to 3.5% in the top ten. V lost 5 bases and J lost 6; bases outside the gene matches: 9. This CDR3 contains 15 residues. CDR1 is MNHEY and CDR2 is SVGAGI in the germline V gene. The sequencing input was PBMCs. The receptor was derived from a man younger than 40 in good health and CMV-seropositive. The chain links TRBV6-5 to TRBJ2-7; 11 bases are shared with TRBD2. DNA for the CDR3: TGTGCCAGCAGTCCAACTAGCGGGAGAGGCCTCGAGCAGTACTTC. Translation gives CASSPTSGRGLEQYF.